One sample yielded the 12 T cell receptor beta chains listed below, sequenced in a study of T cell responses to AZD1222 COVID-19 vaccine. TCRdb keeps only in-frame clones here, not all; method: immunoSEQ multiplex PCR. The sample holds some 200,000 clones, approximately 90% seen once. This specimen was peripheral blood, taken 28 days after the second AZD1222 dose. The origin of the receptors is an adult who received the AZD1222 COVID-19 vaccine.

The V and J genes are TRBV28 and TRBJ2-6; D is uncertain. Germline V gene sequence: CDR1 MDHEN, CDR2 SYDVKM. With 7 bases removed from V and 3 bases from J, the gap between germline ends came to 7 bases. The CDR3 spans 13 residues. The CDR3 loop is CASTSSGANVLTF. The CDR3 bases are TGTGCCAGCACCTCAAGTGGGGCCAACGTCCTGACTTTC.

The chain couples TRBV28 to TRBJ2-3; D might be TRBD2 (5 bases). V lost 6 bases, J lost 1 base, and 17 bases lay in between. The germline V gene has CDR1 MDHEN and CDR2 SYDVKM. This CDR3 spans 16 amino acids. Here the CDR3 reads CASRPDDYLRTDTQYF. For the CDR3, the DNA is TGTGCCAGCAGACCCGACGACTATTTACGCACAGATACGCAGTATTTT.

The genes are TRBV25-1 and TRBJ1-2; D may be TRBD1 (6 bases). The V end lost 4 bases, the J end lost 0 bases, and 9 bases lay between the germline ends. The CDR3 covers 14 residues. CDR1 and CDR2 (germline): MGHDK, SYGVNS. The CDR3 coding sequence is TGTGCCAGCAGTGCCAGGGGAACTAACTATGGCTACACCTTC. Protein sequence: CASSARGTNYGYTF.

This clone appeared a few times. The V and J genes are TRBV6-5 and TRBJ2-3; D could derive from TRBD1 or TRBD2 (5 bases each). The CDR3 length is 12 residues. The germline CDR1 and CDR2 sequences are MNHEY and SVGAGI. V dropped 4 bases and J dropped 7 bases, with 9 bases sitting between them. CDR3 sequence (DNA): TGTGCCAGCAGTTCAGGGAGTTATACGCAGTATTTT. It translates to CASSSGSYTQYF.

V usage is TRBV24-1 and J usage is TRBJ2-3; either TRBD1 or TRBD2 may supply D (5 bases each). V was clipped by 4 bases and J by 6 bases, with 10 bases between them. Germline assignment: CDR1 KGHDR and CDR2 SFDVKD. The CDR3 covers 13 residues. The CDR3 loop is CATSDPGADTQYF. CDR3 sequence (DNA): TGTGCCACCAGTGACCCCGGGGCGGATACGCAGTATTTT.

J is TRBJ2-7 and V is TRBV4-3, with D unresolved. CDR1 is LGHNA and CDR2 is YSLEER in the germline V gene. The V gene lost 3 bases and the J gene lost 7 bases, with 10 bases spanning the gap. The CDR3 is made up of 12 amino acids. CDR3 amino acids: CASSQAQSEQYF. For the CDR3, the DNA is TGCGCCAGCAGCCAGGCCCAATCTGAGCAGTACTTC.

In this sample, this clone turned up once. The CDR3 region is CASSPSSGTVFTGANVLTF. In DNA form, the CDR3 reads TGTGCCAGCTCACCTTCCTCCGGGACAGTTTTTACTGGGGCCAACGTCCTGACTTTC. The chain is built from TRBV18 and TRBJ2-6; 7 bases map to TRBD1. The CDR3 spans 19 residues. Trimming removed 3 bases from V and 2 bases from J; junction bases left unmatched: 13. The germline V gene encodes CDR1 KGHSH and CDR2 LQKENI.

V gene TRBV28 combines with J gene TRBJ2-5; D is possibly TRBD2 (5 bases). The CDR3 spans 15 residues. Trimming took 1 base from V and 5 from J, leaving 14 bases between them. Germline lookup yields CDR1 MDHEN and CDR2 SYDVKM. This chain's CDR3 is CASSLSVRGRETQYF. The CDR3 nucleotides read TGTGCCAGCAGTTTATCCGTTCGGGGTCGGGAGACCCAGTACTTC.

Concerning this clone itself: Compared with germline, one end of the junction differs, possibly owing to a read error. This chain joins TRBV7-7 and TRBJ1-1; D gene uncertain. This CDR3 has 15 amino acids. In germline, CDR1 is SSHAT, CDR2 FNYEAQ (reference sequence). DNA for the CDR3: TGTGCTAGCAGCTTATTCGAGGGATGGGACACTGAAGCTTTCTTT. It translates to CASSLFEGWDTEAFF.

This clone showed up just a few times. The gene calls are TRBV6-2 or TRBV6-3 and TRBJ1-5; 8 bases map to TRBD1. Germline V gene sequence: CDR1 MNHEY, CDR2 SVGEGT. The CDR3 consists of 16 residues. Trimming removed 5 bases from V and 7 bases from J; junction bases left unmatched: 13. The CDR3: CASSRRPDRATQPQHF. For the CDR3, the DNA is TGTGCCAGCAGTCGGCGCCCGGACAGGGCCACACAGCCCCAGCATTTT.

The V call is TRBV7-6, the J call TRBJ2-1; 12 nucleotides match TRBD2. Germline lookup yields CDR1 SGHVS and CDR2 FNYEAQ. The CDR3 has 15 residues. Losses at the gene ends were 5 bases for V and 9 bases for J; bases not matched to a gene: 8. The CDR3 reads CASSLRLAGVSEQFF. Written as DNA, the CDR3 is TGTGCCAGCAGCCTCAGACTAGCGGGAGTAAGTGAGCAGTTCTTC.

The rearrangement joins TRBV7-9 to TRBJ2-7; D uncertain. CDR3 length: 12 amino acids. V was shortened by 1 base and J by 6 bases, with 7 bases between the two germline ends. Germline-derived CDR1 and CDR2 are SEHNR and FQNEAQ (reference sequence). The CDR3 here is CASSLDTPEQYF. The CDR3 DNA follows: TGTGCCAGCAGCTTAGACACTCCCGAGCAGTACTTC.